Listed below are T cell receptor beta chains from one sample, sequenced in a study of T cell repertoires in cytomegalovirus infection. Antigens for these TCRs are unknown. TCRdb fed the reads into MiXCR, producing one record per CDR3 protein. The table has around 130,000 distinct CDR3 sequences, more than 20% seen once. The sequencing input was PBMCs, sequenced either directly or after in vitro stimulation (not recorded which). The receptors originated from a human donor in good health (CMV status not recorded). Some clones in this sample may be carry-over from other donors' samples. Both conserved end residues are part of each CDR3. A D gene is named only where the DNA matches it firmly. Where a row states a size, it is once, few, many or the class of an expanded clone; other rows omit it.

v_gene: TRBV4-1; d_gene: NA; len: 13; abundance: NA; j_gene: TRBJ2-5; CDR3nt: TGCGCCAGCAGCCAAGTCGGTGGAGAGACCCAGTACTTC; CDR3aa: CASSQVGGETQYF
v_gene: TRBV20-1; d_gene: NA; len: 12; abundance: few; j_gene: TRBJ1-1; CDR3nt: TGCAGTGCTAGAGAAGGGGGGACTGAAGCTTTCTTT; CDR3aa: CSAREGGTEAFF
v_gene: TRBV19; d_gene: NA; len: 17; abundance: NA; j_gene: TRBJ2-6; CDR3nt: TGTGCCAGTACCCCTCAGGGGTCTCTCTCTGGGGCCAACGTCCTGACTTTC; CDR3aa: CASTPQGSLSGANVLTF
v_gene: TRBV12-3/TRBV12-4; d_gene: TRBD2; len: 17; abundance: NA; j_gene: TRBJ2-4; CDR3nt: TGTGCCAGCAGCCTCGGGACTAGCGGGAGTGCCAGTAACATTCAGTACTTC; CDR3aa: CASSLGTSGSASNIQYF
v_gene: TRBV12-3/TRBV12-4; d_gene: TRBD1; len: 18; abundance: few; j_gene: TRBJ1-2; CDR3nt: TGTGCCAGCAGCCTATCCGGGACAGGGTCCCTAGGTAACTATGGCTACACCTTC; CDR3aa: CASSLSGTGSLGNYGYTF
v_gene: TRBV4-3; d_gene: NA; len: 14; abundance: NA; j_gene: TRBJ1-1; CDR3nt: TGCGCCAGCAGCCAAGTACCGGGGAACACTGAAGCTTTCTTT; CDR3aa: CASSQVPGNTEAFF
v_gene: TRBV12-3/TRBV12-4; d_gene: NA; len: 15; abundance: once; j_gene: TRBJ2-3; CDR3nt: TGTGCCAGCAGTTTAATATCAATTCTCACAGATACGCAGTATTTT; CDR3aa: CASSLISILTDTQYF
v_gene: TRBV5-4; d_gene: NA; len: 13; abundance: few; j_gene: TRBJ2-7; CDR3nt: TGTGCCAGCAGCTGGGGGTTAATGGGAGAGCAGTACTTC; CDR3aa: CASSWGLMGEQYF
v_gene: TRBV12-3/TRBV12-4; d_gene: NA; len: 12; abundance: NA; j_gene: TRBJ1-1; CDR3nt: TGTGCCAGCAGGTACAGGAACACTGAAGCTTTCTTT; CDR3aa: CASRYRNTEAFF
v_gene: TRBV28; d_gene: NA; len: 13; abundance: few; j_gene: TRBJ2-5; CDR3nt: TGTGCCAGCAGTTTAAACCCGCGAGAGACCCAGTACTTC; CDR3aa: CASSLNPRETQYF
v_gene: TRBV7-2; d_gene: TRBD2; len: 16; abundance: many; j_gene: TRBJ2-7; CDR3nt: TGTGCCAGCAGCTTCGGGACTAGCGGGAGCCCCTACGAGCAGTACTTC; CDR3aa: CASSFGTSGSPYEQYF
v_gene: TRBV5-4; d_gene: TRBD1; len: 15; abundance: few; j_gene: TRBJ2-1; CDR3nt: TGTGCCAGCAGCTTCCCGGGACAGGGGCCCAGTGAGCAGTTCTTC; CDR3aa: CASSFPGQGPSEQFF
v_gene: TRBV7-2; d_gene: TRBD1; len: 17; abundance: many; j_gene: TRBJ2-2; CDR3nt: TGTGCCAGCAGCTTGACGACAGGGGGTTGGAACACCGGGGAGCTGTTTTTT; CDR3aa: CASSLTTGGWNTGELFF
v_gene: TRBV12-3/TRBV12-4; d_gene: NA; len: 15; abundance: NA; j_gene: TRBJ2-1; CDR3nt: TGTGCCAGCAGTTTAAGGAGGCAGAGTTACAATGAGCAGTTCTTC; CDR3aa: CASSLRRQSYNEQFF
v_gene: TRBV28; d_gene: NA; len: 14; abundance: many; j_gene: TRBJ1-1; CDR3nt: TGTGCCAGCAGTTTAACAGGATTGAACACTGAAGCTTTCTTT; CDR3aa: CASSLTGLNTEAFF
v_gene: TRBV20-1; d_gene: TRBD2; len: 16; abundance: few; j_gene: TRBJ2-2; CDR3nt: TGCAGTGCTAGAGTAGCGGGAATTAGAACGATCGGGGAGCTGTTTTTT; CDR3aa: CSARVAGIRTIGELFF
v_gene: TRBV6-2/TRBV6-3; d_gene: TRBD2; len: 15; abundance: NA; j_gene: TRBJ2-7; CDR3nt: TGTGCCAGCAGTCACTGGACTAGCGGGAGCGGCGAGCAGTACTTC; CDR3aa: CASSHWTSGSGEQYF
v_gene: TRBV6-5; d_gene: TRBD2; len: 16; abundance: NA; j_gene: TRBJ2-3; CDR3nt: TGTGCCAGCAGTTACGTAGCGGGAGCAACCACAGATACGCAGTATTTT; CDR3aa: CASSYVAGATTDTQYF
v_gene: TRBV19; d_gene: NA; len: 14; abundance: many; j_gene: TRBJ1-2; CDR3nt: TGTGCCAGTAGGAGAACCGGAGGTAACTATGGCTACACCTTC; CDR3aa: CASRRTGGNYGYTF
v_gene: TRBV7-2; d_gene: TRBD1; len: 17; abundance: many; j_gene: TRBJ1-3; CDR3nt: TGTGCCAGCAGCACATGGACAGGGGGCACCATCGGAAACACCATATATTTT; CDR3aa: CASSTWTGGTIGNTIYF
v_gene: TRBV19; d_gene: NA; len: 16; abundance: few; j_gene: TRBJ2-1; CDR3nt: TGTGCCAGTAGTATCCCCTCTCTGGGGAGTCGCAATGAGCAGTTCTTC; CDR3aa: CASSIPSLGSRNEQFF
v_gene: TRBV2; d_gene: NA; len: 14; abundance: NA; j_gene: TRBJ2-3; CDR3nt: TGTGCCAGCAGAGAACAGGGCAGCACAGATACGCAGTATTTT; CDR3aa: CASREQGSTDTQYF
v_gene: TRBV6-2/TRBV6-3; d_gene: TRBD2; len: 13; abundance: many; j_gene: TRBJ2-2; CDR3nt: TGTGCCAGCAGTAGGACTAGCTTCGGGGAGCTGTTTTTT; CDR3aa: CASSRTSFGELFF
v_gene: TRBV2; d_gene: NA; len: 14; abundance: NA; j_gene: TRBJ1-5; CDR3nt: TGTGCCAGCAGTGAAATATATAGCAATCAGCCCCAGCATTTT; CDR3aa: CASSEIYSNQPQHF
v_gene: TRBV12-3/TRBV12-4; d_gene: NA; len: 15; abundance: NA; j_gene: TRBJ1-2; CDR3nt: TGTGCCAGCAGTTTGGGGGGGCCCACCACCTATGGCTACACCTTC; CDR3aa: CASSLGGPTTYGYTF
v_gene: TRBV6-6; d_gene: NA; len: 15; abundance: many; j_gene: TRBJ2-3; CDR3nt: TGTGCCAGCAGTTACTCGGTGCGGGACACAGATACGCAGTATTTT; CDR3aa: CASSYSVRDTDTQYF
v_gene: TRBV9; d_gene: TRBD2; len: 21; abundance: NA; j_gene: TRBJ2-5; CDR3nt: TGTGCCAGCAGCGTGGGGACTAGCGGGAGAATGGTGAGAGTTACAAAGGAGACCCAGTACTTC; CDR3aa: CASSVGTSGRMVRVTKETQYF
v_gene: TRBV3-1; d_gene: TRBD2; len: 18; abundance: NA; j_gene: TRBJ2-5; CDR3nt: TGTGCCAGCAGCCAAGGGGCACCTAGCGGGACCACCCAAGAGACCCAGTACTTC; CDR3aa: CASSQGAPSGTTQETQYF
v_gene: TRBV6-2/TRBV6-3; d_gene: NA; len: 14; abundance: medium-sized; j_gene: TRBJ2-4; CDR3nt: TGTGCCAGCAGTCTCGACAGCGCCAAAAACATTCAGTACTTC; CDR3aa: CASSLDSAKNIQYF